Given below is one TCR beta chain in context. Transcripts of RNA were the source for amplifying TCR beta CDR3 regions. The first-round RT-PCR employed HTBI primers together with the Qiagen OneStep RT-PCR kit. A multiplex PCR was then performed as the second round. Via MiXCR, TCRdb re-called the multiplex PCR reads, giving one row per CDR3 protein. The sample yields approximately 700,000 distinct CDR3 sequences, about 38% seen once. This entry comes from a study of Graves' ophthalmopathy and Graves' hyperthyroidism. Certain patients, namely those with other autoimmune diseases, uncontrolled infections, pregnancy or lactation, were excluded. Fresh peripheral blood, 8.5 to 10 ml, was the PBMC source. The CDR3 totals 15 residues. V shed 1 base, J shed 4 bases, and the junction held 4 bases outside the gene matches. Germline V gives CDR1 LNHNV, CDR2 YYDKDF (reference sequence).

Material for sequencing was peripheral blood. The source of this sequence is an adult man with Graves' ophthalmopathy. The chain employs TRBV15 and TRBJ1-1, with TRBD1 identical over 9 bases. CDR3 coding DNA: TGTGCCACCAGCAGAGGAGGGACAGGGACCACTGAAGCTTTCTTT. It encodes CATSRGGTGTTEAFF.